These 15 T cell receptor beta chains were all obtained from the same sample, sequenced in a study of shared clonotypes between healthy human individuals. The table came from immunoSEQ multiplex PCR; TCRdb's copy has only in-frame clones and leaves some out. This table holds about 680,000 clones, 92% found once. CD45RO-negative CD8 cells positively selected for CCR7 made up the naive population, which excluded terminally differentiated effector memory CD45RA+ cells. The sample consisted of naive CD8+ T cells sorted from blood. The receptors here all came from a man younger than 45 in good health.

This sequence joins TRBV2 and TRBJ2-7, with D hard to call. V lost 6 bases and J 7 bases, leaving 7 bases between the germline ends. The CDR3 runs to 10 residues. From germline, CDR1 is SNHLY and CDR2 FYNNEI. CDR3 DNA sequence: TGTGCCAGCAGAGGGATAGAGCAGTACTTC. Residues: CASRGIEQYF. The full variable domain, with the rest looked up from reference TRBV2 and TRBJ2-7, is EPEVTQTPSHQVTQMGQEVILRCVPISNHLYFYWYRQILGQKVEFLVSFYNNEISEKSEIFDDQFSVERPDGSNFTLKIRSTKLEDSAMYFCASRGIEQYFGPGTRLTVT.

This chain uses TRBV29-1 with TRBJ1-3; D might be TRBD1 (5 bases). Trimming took 0 bases from V and 4 from J, leaving 10 bases between them. From germline, CDR1 is SQVTM and CDR2 ANQGSEA. This CDR3 has 14 residues. The CDR3 DNA is TGCAGCGTTGAAGACCCAGGGTTAGGAAACACCATATATTTT. This encodes CSVEDPGLGNTIYF.

The chain couples TRBV4-3 to TRBJ2-4; D tentatively fits TRBD1 or TRBD2 (7 bases each). V gave up 1 base and J gave up 6 bases, with 13 bases separating them. The V gene's germline CDR1 is LGHNA and CDR2 YSLEER. The CDR3 spans 15 residues. CDR3 nucleotides: TGCGCCAGCAGCCAAGGGGGCAGGGGGGGAAACATTCAGTACTTC. As protein: CASSQGGRGGNIQYF.

The chain couples TRBV27 to TRBJ2-7; TRBD1 is a possible D gene (6 bases). The CDR3 has 14 residues. V was clipped by 4 bases and J by 3 bases, with 13 bases between them. Germline assignment: CDR1 MNHEY and CDR2 SMNVEV (reference sequence). The CDR3 loop reads CASSSSEDSYEQYF. In DNA, the CDR3 is TGTGCCAGCAGTTCATCCGAGGACAGCTACGAGCAGTACTTC.

This chain uses TRBV15 with TRBJ2-1; D uncertain. There are 13 residues in the CDR3. Germline V gene lookup returns CDR1 LNHNV and CDR2 YYDKDF (reference sequence). V lost 8 bases to trimming and J lost 0 bases, with 8 bases between them. The CDR3: CATGNSSYNEQFF. CDR3 nucleotide sequence: TGTGCCACCGGAAATTCCTCCTACAATGAGCAGTTCTTC. Drawing the rest from reference TRBV15 and TRBJ2-1, the complete variable domain is DAMVIQNPRYQVTQFGKPVTLSCSQTLNHNVMYWYQQKSSQAPKLLFHYYDKDFNNEADTPDNFQSRRPNTSFCFLDIRSPGLGDTAMYLCATGNSSYNEQFFGPGTRLTVL.

This sequence joins TRBV7-8 and TRBJ1-3; the D is unclear. Germline-derived CDR1 and CDR2 are SGHVS and FQNEAQ. The CDR3 is made up of 14 amino acids. V was pared by 2 bases and J by 4 bases, with 9 bases between. CDR3: CASSLYGRGNTIYF. As DNA, the CDR3 is TGTGCCAGCAGCTTATATGGACGCGGAAACACCATATATTTT. The whole variable domain, remainder taken from reference TRBV7-8 and TRBJ1-3, is GAGVSQSPRYKVAKRGQDVALRCDPISGHVSLFWYQQALGQGPEFLTYFQNEAQLDKSGLPSDRFFAERPEGSVSTLKIQRTQQEDSAVYLCASSLYGRGNTIYFGEGSWLTVV.

The chain combines TRBV7-9 with TRBJ2-3; D tentatively reads TRBD1 or TRBD2 (5 bases each). Germline CDR1 SEHNR, CDR2 FQNEAQ (reference sequence). Trimming removed 7 bases from V and 1 base from J, with 15 bases in between. There are 15 residues in the CDR3. The CDR3 DNA follows: TGTGCCAGCACCTACCTTGGGGGAGGCACAGATACGCAGTATTTT. Protein: CASTYLGGGTDTQYF.

The rearrangement links TRBV7-7 to TRBJ2-2; TRBD1 agrees at 10 bases. The V and J ends lost 4 bases and 6 bases, in that order; junction bases with no gene match: 8. The CDR3 totals 16 residues. Germline CDR1 is SSHAT and CDR2 is FNYEAQ (reference sequence). CDR3 amino acids: CASSSRQGANAGELFF. CDR3 DNA sequence: TGTGCCAGCAGCTCTAGACAGGGGGCAAACGCCGGGGAGCTGTTTTTT. Based on the CDR3 plus reference TRBV7-7 and TRBJ2-2, the full variable domain is GAGVSQSPRYKVTKRGQDVTLRCDPISSHATLYWYQQALGQGPEFLTYFNYEAQPDKSGLPSDRFSAERPEGSISTLTIQRTEQRDSAMYRCASSSRQGANAGELFFGEGSRLTVL.

The chain combines TRBV11-3 with TRBJ2-1; no reliable D call. Germline loops: CDR1 SGHNT, CDR2 YENEEA. This CDR3 has 15 residues. V was pared by 1 base and J by 7 bases, with 14 bases between. CDR3 amino acids: CASSLGGEVGNEQFF. CDR3 sequence (DNA): TGTGCCAGCAGCTTAGGAGGTGAGGTTGGAAATGAGCAGTTCTTC.

The chain combines TRBV6-5 with TRBJ1-1; possible D gene TRBD1, 5 bases. CDR3 size: 12 residues. CDR1 is MNHEY, CDR2 SVGAGI, per germline. The V and J ends lost 2 bases and 6 bases respectively, with 7 bases between them. The CDR3 region is CASSYGGSEAFF. CDR3 sequence (DNA): TGTGCCAGCAGTTACGGGGGATCTGAAGCTTTCTTT.

This chain uses TRBV5-6 with TRBJ2-1; no reliable D call. The germline V gene has CDR1 SGHDT and CDR2 YYEEEE. V lost 1 base, J lost 8 bases, and 7 bases lay in between. CDR3 length equals 12 residues. CDR3 protein: CASSLSSHEQFF. The DNA of the CDR3 is TGTGCCAGCAGCTTGTCCAGCCATGAGCAGTTCTTC.

The chain links TRBV27 to TRBJ1-1; 7 bases agree with TRBD1. Looked up from germline, CDR1 is MNHEY and CDR2 is SMNVEV (reference sequence). V lost 3 bases to trimming and J lost 0 bases; unmatched junction nucleotides: 7. The length of the CDR3 is 16 residues. The CDR3 loop reads CASSFQGGTMNTEAFF. The CDR3 bases are TGTGCCAGCAGTTTTCAGGGGGGCACTATGAACACTGAAGCTTTCTTT.

This sequence joins TRBV27 and TRBJ2-7, with no clear D. V was cut by 3 bases and J by 1 base, with 7 bases left in between. The CDR3 is 13 amino acids. The germline V gene encodes CDR1 MNHEY and CDR2 SMNVEV (reference sequence). In nucleotides, the CDR3 is TGTGCCAGCAGTTTCGCCCTTTCCTACGAGCAGTACTTC. This codes for CASSFALSYEQYF.

The chain links TRBV27 to TRBJ2-1; D ambiguous. The CDR3 length is 15 residues. V lost 7 bases, J lost 2 bases, and 15 bases lay in between. The germline CDR1 and CDR2 sequences are MNHEY and SMNVEV (reference sequence). The CDR3 DNA is TGTGCCAGCAAAGATGCAAGGGCGGCCTACAATGAGCAGTTCTTC. Translated, it gives CASKDARAAYNEQFF.

J is TRBJ1-1 and V is TRBV27, with TRBD1 matching over 9 bases. Germline lookup yields CDR1 MNHEY and CDR2 SMNVEV (reference sequence). V gave up 5 bases and J gave up 6 bases; unmatched junction bases: 16. CDR3 length: 17 residues. Here the CDR3 reads CASSLLATGGKIPEAFF. The CDR3 DNA reads as TGTGCCAGCAGTCTCCTCGCGACAGGGGGGAAGATACCTGAAGCTTTCTTT.